The 4 T cell receptor beta chains below were found in one sample sequenced in a study of blood T cell repertoires in COVID-19. Using immunoSEQ multiplex PCR, the repertoire was profiled, and TCRdb retains in-frame clones only, with some absent. This sample has a few hundred thousand clones; about nine tenths occur once, and the top ten carry less than 3%. Sequencing was performed on peripheral blood. The origin of the receptors is a woman aged 25 to 39 with active or convalescent COVID-19.

The V gene is TRBV10-3, the J gene TRBJ2-2, with TRBD2 matching 13 bases. J was trimmed by 3 bases and V by 6 bases; bases with no gene match: 7. Germline lookup yields CDR1 ENHRY and CDR2 SYGVKD. This CDR3 spans 17 amino acids. In DNA, the CDR3 is TGTGCCATCAGCGGGGGACTAGCGGGGCCCGACACCGGGGAGCTGTTTTTT. Its protein is CAISGGLAGPDTGELFF.

The chain carries TRBV7-9 and TRBJ1-5; 8 nucleotides agree with TRBD1. The CDR3 contains 14 residues. V lost 3 bases to trimming and J lost 5 bases; unmatched junction nucleotides: 3. Germline-derived CDR1 and CDR2 are SEHNR and FQNEAQ (reference sequence). The CDR3 is CASSFGQGHQPQHF. The CDR3 bases are TGTGCCAGCAGCTTCGGACAGGGACATCAGCCCCAGCATTTT.

This clone showed up just a few times. The genes are TRBV7-2 and TRBJ1-6, with 11 bases lining up with TRBD1. Germline V CDR1 and CDR2: SGHTA, FQGNSA. The length of the CDR3 is 17 residues. Trimming removed 4 bases from V and 4 bases from J; junction bases left unmatched: 6. The CDR3 protein is CASSSRDRGTYNSPLHF. As DNA, the CDR3 is TGTGCCAGCAGCTCCCGGGACAGGGGGACTTATAATTCACCCCTCCACTTT. The entire variable domain, with the rest obtained from reference TRBV7-2 and TRBJ1-6, is as follows: GAGVSQSPSNKVTEKGKDVELRCDPISGHTALYWYRQSLGQGLEFLIYFQGNSAPDKSGLPSDRFSAERTGGSVSTLTIQRTQQEDSAVYLCASSSRDRGTYNSPLHFGNGTRLTVT.

The genes are TRBV28 and TRBJ1-3; D gene ambiguous. Germline loops: CDR1 MDHEN, CDR2 SYDVKM. This CDR3 region has 14 residues. Between the trimmed V and J ends, which lost 5 bases and 4 bases, there was a span of 12 bases. The DNA of the CDR3 is TGTGCCAGCAGTCCTCTGGTACAGGGAAACACCATATATTTT. The encoded protein is CASSPLVQGNTIYF.